The clone carrying this T cell receptor beta chain was detected only a few times. Its antigen is still unknown. There are 14 residues in the CDR3. In germline, CDR1 is MGHDK, CDR2 SYGVNS. The V gene end was trimmed by 3 bases and the J gene end by 3 bases; junction bases not matched to a gene: 1. cDNA libraries of TCR beta carried unique molecular identifiers. With about 0.95 to 10 million T cells as the source, a few hundred thousand cDNA molecules resulted. TCRdb reprocessed the PCR reads via MiXCR and lists one record per CDR3 protein. Here the sample spans roughly 430,000 distinct CDR3 sequences, 35% to 45% being singletons. The entry originates in a study of post-analysis software for immune sequencing data. Findings and limits, study-wide: TRBV5-6, TRBV5-1 and TRBV20-1 belonged to a set of roughly 5 TRBV segments that were more frequent in patients than controls. Significantly lower normalized Chao1 diversity was found in patients with multiple sclerosis relative to controls.

This receptor was identified in a girl aged 2 to 10 with multiple sclerosis. Material: blood. The chain links TRBV25-1 to TRBJ2-7, with 11 nucleotides matching TRBD2. CDR3: CASSDLAGGYEQYF. The CDR3, as DNA: TGTGCCAGCAGTGATCTAGCGGGAGGCTACGAGCAGTACTTC.